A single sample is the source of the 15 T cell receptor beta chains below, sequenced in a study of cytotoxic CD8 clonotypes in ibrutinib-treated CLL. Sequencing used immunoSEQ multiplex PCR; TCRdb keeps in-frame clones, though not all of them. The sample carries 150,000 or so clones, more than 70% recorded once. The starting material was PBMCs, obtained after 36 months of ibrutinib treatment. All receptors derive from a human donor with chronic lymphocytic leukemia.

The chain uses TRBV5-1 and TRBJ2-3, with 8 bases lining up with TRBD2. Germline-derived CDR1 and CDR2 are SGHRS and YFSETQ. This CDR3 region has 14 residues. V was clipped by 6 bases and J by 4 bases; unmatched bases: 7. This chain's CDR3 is CASNQRESADTQYF. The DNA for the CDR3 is TGCGCCAGCAACCAGCGGGAGTCTGCAGATACGCAGTATTTT.

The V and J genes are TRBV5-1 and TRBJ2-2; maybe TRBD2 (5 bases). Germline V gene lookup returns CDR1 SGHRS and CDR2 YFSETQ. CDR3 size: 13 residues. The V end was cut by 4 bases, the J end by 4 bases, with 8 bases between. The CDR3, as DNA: TGCGCCAGCAGCCTAGCAATCACCGGGGAGCTGTTTTTT. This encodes CASSLAITGELFF.

The CDR3: CASSLVGGRAYEQYF. In DNA form, the CDR3 reads TGTGCCAGCAGCTTAGTTGGAGGGAGAGCATACGAGCAGTACTTC. The chain carries TRBV13 and TRBJ2-7; the D gene is possibly TRBD2 (6 bases). The CDR3 loop spans 15 amino acids. CDR1 and CDR2 (germline): PRHDT, FYEKMQ (reference sequence). Trimming removed 1 base at V and 4 bases at J, with 14 bases between.

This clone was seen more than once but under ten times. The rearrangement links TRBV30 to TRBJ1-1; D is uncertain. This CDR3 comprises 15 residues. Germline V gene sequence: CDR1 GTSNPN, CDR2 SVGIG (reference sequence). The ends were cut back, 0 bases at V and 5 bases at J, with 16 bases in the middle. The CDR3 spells CAWSVLGGRTTEAFF. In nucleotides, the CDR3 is TGTGCCTGGAGTGTACTAGGTGGCAGGACTACTGAAGCTTTCTTT.

This CDR3 reads CASSSNQGSPQHF. Written as DNA, the CDR3 is TGTGCCAGCAGTTCCAATCAGGGTTCGCCCCAGCATTTT. The rearrangement joins TRBV6-5 to TRBJ1-5; TRBD1 is a possible D gene (5 bases). The V gene lost 4 bases and the J gene lost 9 bases, with 13 bases spanning the gap. Germline V gene data show CDR1 as MNHEY and CDR2 as SVGAGI. This CDR3 comprises 13 residues.

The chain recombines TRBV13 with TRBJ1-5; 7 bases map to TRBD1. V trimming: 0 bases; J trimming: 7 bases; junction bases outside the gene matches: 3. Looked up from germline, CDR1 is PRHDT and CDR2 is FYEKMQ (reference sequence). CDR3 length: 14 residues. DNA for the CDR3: TGTGCCAGCAGCTTAGGACAGGGGCCGCAGCCCCAGCATTTT. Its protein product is CASSLGQGPQPQHF.

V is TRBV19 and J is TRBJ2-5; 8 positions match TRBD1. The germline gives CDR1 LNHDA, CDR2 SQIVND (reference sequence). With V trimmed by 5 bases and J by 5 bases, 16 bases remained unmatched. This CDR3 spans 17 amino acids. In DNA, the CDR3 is TGTGCCAGTAGTGATCCAAAAGGACAGGGTGTCGCGGAGACCCAGTACTTC. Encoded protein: CASSDPKGQGVAETQYF.

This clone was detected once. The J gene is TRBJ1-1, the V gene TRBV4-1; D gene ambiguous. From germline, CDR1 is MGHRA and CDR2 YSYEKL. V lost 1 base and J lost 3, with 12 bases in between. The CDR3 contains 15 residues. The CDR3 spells CASSQGLVWDTEAFF. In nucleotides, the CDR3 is TGCGCCAGCAGCCAAGGGTTGGTTTGGGACACTGAAGCTTTCTTT.

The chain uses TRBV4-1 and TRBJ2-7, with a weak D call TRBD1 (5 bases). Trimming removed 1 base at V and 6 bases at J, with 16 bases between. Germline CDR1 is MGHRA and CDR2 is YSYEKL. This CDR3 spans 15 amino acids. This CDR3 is CASSQGLGVMGEQYF. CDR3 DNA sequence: TGCGCCAGCAGCCAAGGCTTAGGGGTTATGGGCGAGCAGTACTTC.

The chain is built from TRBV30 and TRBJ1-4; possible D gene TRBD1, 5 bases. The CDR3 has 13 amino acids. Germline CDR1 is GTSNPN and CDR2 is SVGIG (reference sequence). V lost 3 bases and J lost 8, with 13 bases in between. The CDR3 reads CAWSGQGREKLFF. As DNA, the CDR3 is TGTGCCTGGAGCGGGCAGGGACGGGAAAAACTGTTTTTT.

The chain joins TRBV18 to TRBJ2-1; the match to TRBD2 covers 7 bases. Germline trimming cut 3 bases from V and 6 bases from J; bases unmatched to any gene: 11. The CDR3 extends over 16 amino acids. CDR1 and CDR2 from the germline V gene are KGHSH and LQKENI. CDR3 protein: CASSPPATSNSNEQFF. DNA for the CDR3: TGTGCCAGCTCACCTCCCGCGACTAGCAACAGCAATGAGCAGTTCTTC. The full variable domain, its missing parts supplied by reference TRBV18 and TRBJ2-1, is NAGVMQNPRHLVRRRGQEARLRCSPMKGHSHVYWYRQLPEEGLKFMVYLQKENIIDESGMPKERFSAEFPKEGPSILRIQQVVRGDSAAYFCASSPPATSNSNEQFFGPGTRLTVL.

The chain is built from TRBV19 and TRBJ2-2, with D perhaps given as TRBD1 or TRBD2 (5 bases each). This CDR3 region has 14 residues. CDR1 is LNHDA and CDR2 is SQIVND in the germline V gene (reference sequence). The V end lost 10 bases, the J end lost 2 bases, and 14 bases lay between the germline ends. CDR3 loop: CATIPGPNTGELFF. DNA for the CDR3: TGTGCCACCATCCCGGGACCAAACACCGGGGAGCTGTTTTTT.

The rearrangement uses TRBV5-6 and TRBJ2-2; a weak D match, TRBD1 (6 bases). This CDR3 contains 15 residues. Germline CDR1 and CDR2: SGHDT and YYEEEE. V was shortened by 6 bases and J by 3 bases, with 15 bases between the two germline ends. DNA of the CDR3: TGTGCCAGCACCTGGGGGCAGGGACACACCGGGGAGCTGTTTTTT. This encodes CASTWGQGHTGELFF.

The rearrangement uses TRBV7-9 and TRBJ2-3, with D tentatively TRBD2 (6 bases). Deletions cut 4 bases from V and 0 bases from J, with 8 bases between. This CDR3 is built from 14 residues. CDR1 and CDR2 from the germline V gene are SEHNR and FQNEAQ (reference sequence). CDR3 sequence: CASSYLASTDTQYF. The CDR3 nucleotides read TGTGCCAGCAGCTACCTAGCGAGCACAGATACGCAGTATTTT.

Here the CDR3 DNA reads TGTGCCAGCAGTTTAGGATACCTCCAAGAGACCCAGTACTTC. Translating it yields CASSLGYLQETQYF. J is TRBJ2-5 and V is TRBV28, with unresolved D. With 2 bases removed from V and 1 base from J, the gap between germline ends came to 8 bases. The CDR3 contains 14 residues. Germline V gene sequence: CDR1 MDHEN, CDR2 SYDVKM.